This T cell receptor (beta chain) derives from a study of blood T cell repertoires in COVID-19. Study-wide context: Italy, Spain and the United States were the sources of the convalescent and acute COVID-19 samples. T cells, B-cell-depleted T cells, or PBMCs supplied cDNA or gDNA.

From germline, CDR1 is SGHAT and CDR2 FQDESV (reference sequence). V trimming: 5 bases; J trimming: 8 bases; junction bases outside the gene matches: 6. This CDR3 spans 13 amino acids. This clone was recorded a few times. Original handling: Amplification from reference gene primers served as the basis for estimated nucleated cell counts. Profiling relied on immunoSEQ multiplex PCR, and the TCRdb table lists in-frame clones only, not all of them. V and J calls and clone size are copied from that table; D and trimming were computed from the DNA. The sample includes fewer than 250,000 clones, 70% to 90% seen only once; the top ten take 0.85% to 1%.

This receptor was identified in a man aged 35 to 55 with acute or convalescent COVID-19. Sequencing was carried out using peripheral blood. V usage is TRBV11-1 and J usage is TRBJ1-2; TRBD1 matches at 9 bases. The CDR3 protein is CASSEDRGDGYTF. Written as DNA, the CDR3 is TGTGCCAGCAGCGAAGACAGGGGGGACGGCTACACCTTC.